The TCR beta chain under discussion was sequenced for a study of blood T cell repertoires in COVID-19. Study at large: Specimens from acute and convalescent COVID-19 originated in the United States, Italy and Spain. Sources were T cells, B-cell-depleted T cells, or PBMCs; the material itself was cDNA or gDNA.

Assay used: immunoSEQ multiplex PCR; TCRdb lists only in-frame clones, some missing. This table holds 200,000 to 250,000 clones, 85% to 90% found once. This clone was observed a single time. CDR3 length: 17 residues. The ends lost 4 bases at V and 0 bases at J; junction bases unmatched: 5. The germline gives CDR1 LNHDA, CDR2 SQIVND (reference sequence). The sequencing sample was made of peripheral blood. The rearrangement uses TRBV19 and TRBJ1-6; 8 positions match TRBD1. This receptor was identified in a woman between 70 and 85 years old with active or convalescent COVID-19. This chain's CDR3 is CASSRGQASSYNSPLHF. The DNA of the CDR3 is TGTGCCAGTAGTAGGGGACAGGCTAGCTCCTATAATTCACCCCTCCACTTT.